Described below is a single T cell receptor (beta chain) sequence and its context. This sample was included in a study of blood T cell repertoires in COVID-19. About the study: The study drew acute and convalescent COVID-19 samples from the United States, Italy and Spain. PBMCs, B-cell-depleted T cells, or T cells provided the cDNA or gDNA that made up the material.

From germline, CDR1 is GTSNPN and CDR2 SVGIG (reference sequence). The junction had 8 bases not matched to a gene; V was cut back by 4 bases and J by 6 bases. CDR3 size: 15 residues. In the authors' methods: Amplification with reference gene primers provided the estimates of nucleated cell counts. Data came from immunoSEQ multiplex PCR; TCRdb stores just in-frame clones and leaves some out. V, J and clone size are taken as reported in that table, and D and trimming were inferred from the DNA itself. The sample holds 100,000 to 150,000 clones; approximately 80% are singletons and the top ten take about 16%.

This clonotype was sampled from a woman between 45 and 60 years old with acute or convalescent COVID-19. The specimen was peripheral blood. The J gene is TRBJ2-2, the V gene TRBV30, with 10 positions matching TRBD2. The CDR3: CAWMTAGGQSGELFF. The CDR3 coding sequence is TGTGCCTGGATGACAGCGGGGGGGCAGTCCGGGGAGCTGTTTTTT.